The sequence of this TCR beta chain was determined in a study of blood T cell repertoires in COVID-19. At the level of the study: The cDNA or gDNA used as material had been derived from T cells, B-cell-depleted T cells, or PBMCs.

Germline CDR1 reads SGHRS; CDR2 reads YFSETQ. The trim removed 1 base at V and 3 bases at J, leaving 2 bases unmatched. The CDR3 runs to 14 residues. Sequencing was performed with immunoSEQ multiplex PCR; in TCRdb, only in-frame clones are kept and a portion is missing. The profile shows 58,000 or so clones, over 70% of them singletons. The count of this clone is one. This TCR derives from a human donor in a cohort sampled during active COVID-19. Specimen: peripheral blood. This sequence joins TRBV5-1 and TRBJ1-1; 8 bases align to TRBD1. CDR3 residues: CASSLMGQDTEAFF. The DNA of the CDR3 is TGCGCCAGCAGCTTGATGGGACAGGACACTGAAGCTTTCTTT.